A single sample gave rise to the 14 T cell receptor beta chains below, sequenced in a study of post-analysis software for immune sequencing data. These receptors lack a known antigen. Incorporated into the TCR beta cDNA libraries were unique molecular identifiers, which served to reduce PCR and sequencing biases. Each CDR3 protein is one row after TCRdb ran MiXCR on the PCR reads. Here the sample spans about 540,000 distinct CDR3 sequences, 30% to 40% being singletons. Findings and caveats of the study: TRBV5-6, TRBV5-1 and TRBV20-1 were among four to six TRBV segments more frequent in patients than controls.

What was sequenced was blood. These receptors were obtained from a girl between 2 and 17 years old with multiple sclerosis.

The chain links TRBV11-2 to TRBJ1-1; no definite D call. The germline gives CDR1 SGHAT, CDR2 FQNNGV. CDR3 length: 15 amino acids. V lost 1 base and J lost 8, with 17 bases in between. The CDR3: CASSLGATGAGEAFF. The CDR3 DNA sequence: TGTGCCAGCAGCTTAGGGGCGACGGGCGCGGGCGAAGCTTTCTTT.

This clonotype was observed a few times. A much bigger clone sits one base away, suggesting this may be a read error. The chain is built from TRBV3-1 and TRBJ2-3, with no clear D. CDR1 is LGHDT, CDR2 YNNKEL, per germline (reference sequence). This CDR3 has 11 residues. Between the trimmed V and J ends, which lost 5 bases and 1 base, there was a span of 1 base. Written as DNA, the CDR3 is TGTGCCAGCAGCTGCACAGATACGCAGTATTTT. The encoded protein is CASSCTDTQYF.

This clonotype was seen more than once but under ten times. The V call is TRBV6-5, the J call TRBJ1-5, with 7 bases identical to TRBD1. J gave up 4 bases and V 5 bases, and 17 bases lay outside the gene matches. There are 18 residues in the CDR3. Germline loops: CDR1 MNHEY, CDR2 SVGAGI. The CDR3 DNA is TGTGCCAGCAGTCGGAGAGGGACAGCTGACGCGAAGAATCAGCCCCAGCATTTT. Its protein product is CASSRRGTADAKNQPQHF.

About this clonotype: No conserved phenylalanine or tryptophan is present at the end of the CDR3, so a read error is the likely explanation. The chain carries TRBV4-3 and TRBJ2-1, with TRBD2 matching over 8 bases. Germline V CDR1 and CDR2: LGHNA, YSLEER. There are 15 residues in the CDR3. The V segment lost 0 bases and the J segment 8 bases; nucleotides outside the gene matches: 6. CDR3 coding DNA: TGCGCCAGCAGCCAAGATTCGGGGGGGCGGGATGAGCAGTTCGTC. This encodes CASSQDSGGRDEQFV.

V gene TRBV20-1 combines with J gene TRBJ1-1, with D perhaps matching TRBD1 (5 bases). The V and J ends lost 1 base and 7 bases respectively, with 16 bases between them. The CDR3 consists of 14 residues. From germline, CDR1 is DFQATT and CDR2 SNEGSKA (reference sequence). CDR3 amino acids: CSARGPVGGVEAFF. The CDR3, as DNA: TGCAGTGCTAGAGGGCCCGTGGGGGGGGTTGAAGCTTTCTTT.

This clonotype appeared a few times. This sequence joins TRBV7-3 and TRBJ2-3; D uncertain. V lost 2 bases, J lost 1 base, and 7 bases lay in between. Germline V CDR1 and CDR2: SGHTA, FQGTGA. The CDR3 runs to 14 residues. CDR3 protein: CASSLQVGTDTQYF. For the CDR3, the DNA is TGTGCCAGCAGCTTACAGGTGGGCACAGATACGCAGTATTTT.

This clonotype came up a few times. This chain connects TRBV20-1 to TRBJ1-1; D is perhaps TRBD1 (6 bases). Germline V gene sequence: CDR1 DFQATT, CDR2 SNEGSKA (reference sequence). The germline V and J ends were trimmed by 5 bases and 7 bases, with 14 bases remaining between them. This CDR3 is 12 amino acids long. The CDR3 bases are TGCAGTGCTCCCCGGACAGCGTTTGAAGCTTTCTTT. Translation: CSAPRTAFEAFF.

The rearrangement links TRBV20-1 to TRBJ1-1; D is unclear. Germline V lookup: CDR1 DFQATT, CDR2 SNEGSKA (reference sequence). The CDR3 length is 12 residues. V shed 3 bases and J shed 3 bases, with 8 bases lying between them. The CDR3 sequence is CSASIGHTEAFF. In DNA form, the CDR3 reads TGCAGTGCTAGTATCGGGCACACTGAAGCTTTCTTT.

The gene calls are TRBV4-1 and TRBJ1-1; D is possibly TRBD1 (5 bases). Looked up from germline, CDR1 is MGHRA and CDR2 is YSYEKL. The CDR3 covers 18 residues. The germline V and J ends were trimmed by 3 bases and 3 bases, with 23 bases remaining between them. The CDR3 coding sequence is TGCGCCAGCAGCCATCGACCCCGGGGGGGAGGCGGTGACACTGAAGCTTTCTTT. As protein: CASSHRPRGGGGDTEAFF.

This sequence joins TRBV5-1 and TRBJ1-4; D is possibly TRBD1 (6 bases). Germline values: CDR1 SGHRS, CDR2 YFSETQ. The CDR3 totals 15 residues. Trimming removed 0 bases at V and 4 bases at J, with 10 bases between. CDR3 DNA sequence: TGCGCCAGCAGCTTGGTCGGGGGCTTTAATGAAAAACTGTTTTTT. Translating gives CASSLVGGFNEKLFF. The full variable domain, with the rest looked up from reference TRBV5-1 and TRBJ1-4, is KAGVTQTPRYLIKTRGQQVTLSCSPISGHRSVSWYQQTPGQGLQFLFEYFSETQRNKGNFPGRFSGRQFSNSRSEMNVSTLELGDSALYLCASSLVGGFNEKLFFGSGTQLSVL.

J is TRBJ2-7 and V is TRBV7-6; tentative D call: TRBD2 (6 bases). V was clipped by 3 bases and J by 3 bases, with 9 bases between them. The CDR3 is made up of 13 amino acids. Germline V gene data show CDR1 as SGHVS and CDR2 as FNYEAQ. The CDR3 coding sequence is TGTGCCAGCAGCTTCGGGGGAGTCTACGAGCAGTACTTC. Amino acids: CASSFGGVYEQYF.

This clonotype has a handful of counts. The rearrangement uses TRBV7-9 and TRBJ2-5; 8 bases map to TRBD2. V shed 5 bases, J shed 4 bases, and the junction held 9 bases outside the gene matches. The germline CDR1 and CDR2 sequences are SEHNR and FQNEAQ (reference sequence). The CDR3 covers 15 residues. CDR3: CASSQLRSGGETQYF. In nucleotides, the CDR3 is TGTGCCAGCAGCCAACTCCGCAGCGGGGGAGAGACCCAGTACTTC.

This clonotype was seen once. The chain uses TRBV5-1 and TRBJ1-2; D gene ambiguous. The CDR3 sequence is 14 residues long. V dropped 0 bases and J dropped 4 bases, with 10 bases sitting between them. Germline CDR1 SGHRS, CDR2 YFSETQ. The CDR3 coding sequence is TGCGCCAGCAGCTTGGCTTTGAACACCTATGGCTACACCTTC. Amino acids: CASSLALNTYGYTF.

The gene calls are TRBV12-3 or TRBV12-4 and TRBJ2-3, with 10 bases identical to TRBD2. CDR3 length equals 13 residues. The V gene end was trimmed by 10 bases and the J gene end by 1 base; junction bases not matched to a gene: 2. The CDR3 DNA reads as TGTGCCACAACTAGCGGGGGCACAGATACGCAGTATTTT. This codes for CATTSGGTDTQYF.